The T cell receptor beta chain under discussion was sequenced for a study of radiation and T cells in renal cell carcinoma. Overall study findings and caveats: Baseline intratumoral clonotype presence is unknown without pretreatment biopsies.

Time point meaning: blood 2 weeks post-SBRT. Treatment indicated: 15 Gy SBRT to primary tumor, nephrectomy 4 weeks later. A word on this clone: The target antigen is unknown.

Libraries were prepared by immunoSEQ multiplex PCR; TCRdb keeps only in-frame clonotypes and omits some of them. The sample records about 120,000 clones, roughly four fifths being singletons. Germline CDR1 is SGHRS and CDR2 is YFSETQ. The ends lost 4 bases at V and 3 bases at J; junction bases unmatched: 6. The CDR3 has 15 residues. The receptor was derived from a man aged 50 to 59 with renal cell carcinoma. The sequencing here drew on blood, taken from a patient whose treatment included radiotherapy and nephrectomy. The chain links TRBV5-1 to TRBJ1-5; 8 bases match TRBD1. As DNA, the CDR3 is TGCGCCAGCAGCCTGACGACAGGGGACAATCAGCCCCAGCATTTT. Residues: CASSLTTGDNQPQHF.